The present TCR beta chain was sequenced within a study of T cells after yellow fever vaccination. This CDR3 has 14 residues. Germline V gene sequence: CDR1 SGHTA, CDR2 FQGNSA. Trimming removed 2 bases at V and 11 bases at J, with 16 bases between. Via MiXCR, TCRdb re-called the 5' RACE reads, giving one row per CDR3 protein. The data contain about 120,000 distinct CDR3 sequences, 7.2% of them seen just once; the ten biggest clones take up 2.5% to 3%. The V call is TRBV7-2, the J call TRBJ1-5; D is undetermined. The sample consisted of CD4+ T cells sorted from PBMCs, taken approximately 47 days after the first yellow fever vaccination. The source is a man younger than 35 who received the YFV17D yellow fever vaccine. CDR3 residues: CASSLTAGSRAQHF. CDR3 DNA sequence: TGTGCCAGCAGCTTAACCGCTGGCTCGAGGGCCCAGCATTTT.